This paragraph covers one T cell receptor (beta chain) sequence. TCRdb keeps only in-frame clones here, not all; method: immunoSEQ multiplex PCR. The sample holds about 170,000 clones, roughly four fifths seen once. These data are taken from a study of blood T cell repertoires in COVID-19. Germline V gene data show CDR1 as MGHRA and CDR2 as YSYEKL. The CDR3 runs 15 residues. After removal of 0 bases from V and 4 bases from J, the junction contained 3 bases not matched to a gene. The source is a man between 65 and 85 years old with active or convalescent COVID-19. This chain connects TRBV4-1 to TRBJ2-5, with 9 bases that match TRBD1. The specimen sequenced was peripheral blood. The CDR3 DNA follows: TGCGCCAGCAGCCAAGAACGGACAGGGGCAGAGACCCAGTACTTC. Translating it yields CASSQERTGAETQYF.